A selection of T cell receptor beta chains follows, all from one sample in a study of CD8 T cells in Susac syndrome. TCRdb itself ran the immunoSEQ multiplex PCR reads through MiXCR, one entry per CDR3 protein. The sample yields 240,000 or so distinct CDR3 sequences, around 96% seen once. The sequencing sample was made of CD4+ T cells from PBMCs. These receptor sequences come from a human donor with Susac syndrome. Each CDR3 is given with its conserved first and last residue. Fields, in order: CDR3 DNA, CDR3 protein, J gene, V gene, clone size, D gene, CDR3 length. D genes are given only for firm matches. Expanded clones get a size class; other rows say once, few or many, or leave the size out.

TGTGCCAGCAGTTACTCGGGCTTCCCCGAGGGCTATGGCTACACCTTC	CASSYSGFPEGYGYTF	TRBJ1-2	TRBV6-5	-	-	16
TGTGCCAGCAGCTTAAGGGCAGCGGATCAAGAGACCCAGTACTTC	CASSLRAADQETQYF	TRBJ2-5	TRBV7-6	-	-	15
TGTGCCAGCAGCCTTGCGACCCGTGAAAAACTGTTTTTT	CASSLATREKLFF	TRBJ1-4	TRBV9	-	-	13
TGCGCCAGCAGCTTGGTGCGACAGGGGGCCGGCGGGCACGAGCAGTACTTC	CASSLVRQGAGGHEQYF	TRBJ2-7	TRBV5-1	-	TRBD1	17
TGCAGTGCTAGAGCTTTTGGTTGGGGCAGGGAGGTGGAGACCCAGTACTTC	CSARAFGWGREVETQYF	TRBJ2-5	TRBV20-1	-	-	17
TGTGCCAGCTCACCCCCCAATAAAAGACAGGGCCTGGGGTACAATGAGCAGTTCTTC	CASSPPNKRQGLGYNEQFF	TRBJ2-1	TRBV18	-	TRBD1	19
TGTGCCAGCAGCCTGCCAGGGAGTGGGGCCAACGTCCTGACTTTC	CASSLPGSGANVLTF	TRBJ2-6	TRBV13	once	-	15
TGTGCCAGCAGCGTAGCTAGCGGGAGTATCGAGCAGTACTTC	CASSVASGSIEQYF	TRBJ2-7	TRBV9	-	TRBD2	14
TGCAGCACCCACACCCCTCGGGACTATGGCTACACCTTC	CSTHTPRDYGYTF	TRBJ1-2	TRBV29-1	-	-	13
TGCAGTGCTAGAGCTCAAGTGGCAGGGAAGGTTGTTGGCTACACCTTC	CSARAQVAGKVVGYTF	TRBJ1-2	TRBV20-1	-	-	16
TGTGCCAGCAGGGGGCCGAGGACTAGCGGGAGGGTGGCGGCCAATGAGCAGTTCTTC	CASRGPRTSGRVAANEQFF	TRBJ2-1	TRBV28	-	TRBD2	19
TGTGCCACTATCGGTCTAGGGGGCCGACCGGAGGATACGCAGTATTTT	CATIGLGGRPEDTQYF	TRBJ2-3	TRBV27	-	TRBD1	16
TGCAGTGCCGAGCGCCCTAGTGTATACGAGCAGTACTTC	CSAERPSVYEQYF	TRBJ2-7	TRBV20-1	-	-	13
TGTGCCAGCAGCCCCGGGACAGATGTGAACACTGAAGCTTTCTTT	CASSPGTDVNTEAFF	TRBJ1-1	TRBV13	-	TRBD1	15
TGTGCCAGCAGTTACCCTCTTGGGACAGGGGTAGAGACCCAGTACTTC	CASSYPLGTGVETQYF	TRBJ2-5	TRBV6-6	-	TRBD1	16